A single sample gave rise to the 15 T cell receptor beta chains below, sequenced in a study of CD8+ T cells in alopecia areata (dated by TCRdb to about 2018). The protocol used for the library was the immunoSEQ multiplex PCR assay. RNA was extracted from all samples and reverse transcribed into cDNA, which served as template for TCR sequencing. TCRdb holds this immuneACCESS table with in-frame rearrangements only. Some clones are missing; in checked studies, unresolved V genes explain under half, and the rest has no known cause. This sample is represented by 95,000 to 150,000 clones; about 51% of them were singletons. The biggest ten clones account for under 12% of the sample. Sequencing was performed on NKG2D-low CD8+ T cells sorted from blood. Explained via the paper, the cell subset or site label denotes: sorted CD8+ NKG2D-low blood T cells. Every receptor here comes from a human donor with alopecia areata.

V is TRBV19 and J is TRBJ2-2; D remains unclear. The CDR3 sequence is 15 residues long. Germline lookup yields CDR1 LNHDA and CDR2 SQIVND (reference sequence). The V gene lost 5 bases and the J gene lost 3 bases, with 13 bases spanning the gap. The CDR3 sequence is CASSLSHVDTGELFF. CDR3 DNA sequence: TGTGCCAGTAGTCTTAGTCACGTAGACACCGGGGAGCTGTTTTTT.

The chain recombines TRBV11-2 with TRBJ2-5, with D uncertain. CDR1 is SGHAT, CDR2 FQNNGV, per germline. The CDR3 has 16 amino acids. The ends were cut back, 3 bases at V and 2 bases at J, with 16 bases in the middle. CDR3 sequence reads: CASSFRFGSQQETQYF. The CDR3 DNA reads as TGTGCCAGCAGCTTTCGGTTCGGGTCTCAACAAGAGACCCAGTACTTC.

V gene TRBV4-3 combines with J gene TRBJ2-7, with D maybe TRBD2 (6 bases). CDR3 length: 15 amino acids. From germline, CDR1 is LGHNA and CDR2 YSLEER. V gave up 1 base and J gave up 6 bases, with 16 bases separating them. The CDR3 region is CASSQVWEEPREQYF. The CDR3 DNA follows: TGCGCCAGCAGCCAAGTGTGGGAGGAGCCCCGCGAGCAGTACTTC.

The rearrangement joins TRBV27 to TRBJ1-5, with 11 bases that match TRBD1. Unmatched junction bases numbered 5, after V lost 10 bases and J lost 6 bases. This CDR3 region has 13 residues. Germline CDR1 MNHEY, CDR2 SMNVEV (reference sequence). For the CDR3, the DNA is TGTGCCACCGGACAGGGGGCGGGTCAGCCCCAGCATTTT. Protein product: CATGQGAGQPQHF.

The chain uses TRBV11-2 and TRBJ2-7, with 7 bases identical to TRBD1. The CDR3 has 13 amino acids. The V gene end was trimmed by 6 bases and the J gene end by 3 bases; junction bases not matched to a gene: 5. Germline V gene data show CDR1 as SGHAT and CDR2 as FQNNGV. The CDR3: CASRRTGHYEQYF. The CDR3 DNA sequence: TGTGCCAGCAGACGGACAGGCCACTACGAGCAGTACTTC.

The rearrangement uses TRBV27 and TRBJ2-7; 12 bases fit TRBD2. V trimming: 4 bases; J trimming: 4 bases; junction bases outside the gene matches: 5. CDR3 size: 15 residues. Germline lookup yields CDR1 MNHEY and CDR2 SMNVEV (reference sequence). The CDR3 loop reads CASSSTSGRPYEQYF. The CDR3, as DNA: TGTGCCAGCAGTTCCACTAGCGGGAGGCCGTACGAGCAGTACTTC.

In its sample, this clone is medium-sized. The J gene is TRBJ2-1, the V gene TRBV7-9; D gene uncertain. Germline V gene sequence: CDR1 SEHNR, CDR2 FQNEAQ (reference sequence). V lost 0 bases and J 10 bases, leaving 7 bases between the germline ends. The CDR3 is 12 amino acids. The CDR3 spells CASSLAVEEQFF. The CDR3 bases are TGTGCCAGCAGCTTAGCGGTAGAGGAGCAGTTCTTC.

Worth noting for this clone: In the same sample, other DNA sequences code for this CDR3. This chain uses TRBV30 with TRBJ2-1; D is unclear. The CDR3 length is 11 residues. Per germline, CDR1 GTSNPN and CDR2 SVGIG (reference sequence). V was pared by 0 bases and J by 6 bases, with 3 bases between. CDR3 in amino acids: CAWSVGNEQFF. The CDR3 region has the DNA TGTGCCTGGAGTGTCGGCAATGAGCAGTTCTTC.

The rearrangement links TRBV29-1 to TRBJ2-3, with D possibly being TRBD2 (5 bases). Germline loops: CDR1 SQVTM, CDR2 ANQGSEA. This CDR3 has 11 residues. V dropped 6 bases and J dropped 6 bases, with 10 bases sitting between them. As DNA, the CDR3 is TGCAGCGTCGTAACTAGTGATACGCAGTATTTT. Translation: CSVVTSDTQYF.

The rearrangement links TRBV18 to TRBJ2-3; D ambiguous. This CDR3 is built from 10 residues. Per germline, CDR1 KGHSH and CDR2 LQKENI. Trimming pared 6 bases from V and 3 bases from J, leaving 1 base between. The CDR3 coding sequence is TGTGCCAGCTCTACAGATACGCAGTATTTT. It encodes CASSTDTQYF.

This chain joins TRBV29-1 and TRBJ2-3; D may be TRBD2 (6 bases). The CDR3 totals 11 residues. Germline V gene data show CDR1 as SQVTM and CDR2 as ANQGSEA. V gave up 7 bases and J gave up 6 bases, with 11 bases separating them. The CDR3 DNA reads as TGCAGCGGGAGGGTGAGGGATACGCAGTATTTT. Its protein product is CSGRVRDTQYF.

A word on this clone: Other DNA variants within this sample encode the same CDR3. The genes are TRBV30 and TRBJ2-1, with 9 bases that match TRBD2. In germline, CDR1 is GTSNPN, CDR2 SVGIG (reference sequence). V lost 0 bases, J lost 8 bases, and 2 bases stayed unmatched. The CDR3 extends over 13 amino acids. CDR3: CAWSVSGRDEQFF. The CDR3, as DNA: TGTGCCTGGAGTGTTAGCGGGAGAGATGAGCAGTTCTTC.

In nucleotides, the CDR3 is TGTGCCAGCAGCCAAGGTGGGAGCAGCTCTGGGGCCAACGTCCTGACTTTC. Encoded protein: CASSQGGSSSGANVLTF. This sequence joins TRBV4-2 and TRBJ2-6, with D tentatively TRBD2 (5 bases). The V gene's germline CDR1 is LGHNA and CDR2 YNFKEQ. V was pared by 1 base and J by 0 bases, with 10 bases between. The CDR3 consists of 17 residues.

The chain recombines TRBV19 with TRBJ2-7; maybe TRBD2 (6 bases). Deletions cut 0 bases from V and 0 bases from J, with 6 bases between. The germline gives CDR1 LNHDA, CDR2 SQIVND (reference sequence). This CDR3 is built from 14 residues. The CDR3 protein is CASSIDGSSYEQYF. For the CDR3, the DNA is TGTGCCAGTAGTATAGACGGGAGCTCCTACGAGCAGTACTTC.

The chain employs TRBV6-6 and TRBJ2-5; D gene uncertain. The germline V gene encodes CDR1 MNHNY and CDR2 SVGAGI (reference sequence). This CDR3 contains 14 residues. V was cut by 7 bases and J by 1 base, with 13 bases left in between. This CDR3 is CASKMTHLQETQYF. As DNA, the CDR3 is TGTGCCAGCAAAATGACACACCTCCAAGAGACCCAGTACTTC.